These 28 T cell receptor beta chains were sequenced from one sample in a study of post-analysis software for immune sequencing data (dated by TCRdb to about 2015). Paper-wide results and their limitations: Significantly higher frequencies in patients than in controls were found for five or six TRBV segments, including TRBV5-6, TRBV5-1 and TRBV20-1.

These receptors' targets are unknown. Library preparation used PCR. The sequencer was an Illumina HiSeq 2500. Unique molecular identifiers were incorporated into TCR beta cDNA libraries to reduce PCR and sequencing biases. TCRdb ran its own pipeline on the public reads, namely fastp trimming at Q25 and MiXCR clone calling, and kept in-frame beta chains. CDR3 protein sequences are deduplicated, and each keeps its most common genes and DNA. For this sample the table gives about 200,000 distinct CDR3 sequences, of which roughly 30% were detected only once. Of the sample, 3.4% is held by the ten largest clones. Sequenced sample: blood. Source of these receptors: a girl aged 2 to 17 with multiple sclerosis.

This clonotype was recorded many times. CDR3 residues: CASSPGLGRGNEQFF. CDR3 bases: TGTGCCAGCAGTCCCGGACTAGGAAGAGGCAATGAGCAGTTCTTC. V gene TRBV27 combines with J gene TRBJ2-1, with TRBD2 matching 7 bases. Germline assignment: CDR1 MNHEY and CDR2 SMNVEV (reference sequence). Unmatched junction bases numbered 10, after V lost 5 bases and J lost 6 bases. This CDR3 has 15 residues.

This clonotype was found many times. The CDR3 loop is CASSPTSGRAAQYF. The CDR3 DNA is TGTGCCAGCAGTCCGACTAGCGGGAGGGCCGCGCAGTATTTT. The V and J genes are TRBV6-1 and TRBJ2-3; 14 bases align to TRBD2. V lost 5 bases, J lost 10 bases, and 5 bases stayed unmatched. CDR3 size: 14 residues. Germline CDR1 is MNHNS and CDR2 is SASEGT.

A note on this clonotype: The junction departs from germline at one end; a sequencing error may be responsible. The chain employs TRBV20-1 and TRBJ2-7; TRBD1 might be the D (6 bases). The CDR3 is 11 amino acids. In germline, CDR1 is DFQATT, CDR2 SNEGSKA (reference sequence). CDR3 loop: CRARDSQGVYF. CDR3 nucleotides: TGCAGGGCTAGAGATTCACAGGGCGTTTACTTC.

The table lists this clonotype with many counts. The chain combines TRBV15 with TRBJ2-3; 7 bases are a match to TRBD2. There are 17 residues in the CDR3. Germline V gene sequence: CDR1 LNHNV, CDR2 YYDKDF (reference sequence). Germline trimming cut 1 base from V and 5 bases from J; bases unmatched to any gene: 12. The CDR3 reads CATSRGPLGAGEDTQYF. CDR3 DNA: TGTGCCACCAGCAGAGGACCCCTTGGGGCGGGAGAAGATACGCAGTATTTT.

This clonotype was detected many times. The chain recombines TRBV6-6 with TRBJ1-2; D perhaps matches TRBD1 (5 bases). CDR3 length: 15 amino acids. Trimming left V 7 bases short and J 0 bases short, with 15 bases between. Germline V gives CDR1 MNHNY, CDR2 SVGAGI (reference sequence). CDR3 loop: CASNPTVHANYGYTF. CDR3 nucleotide sequence: TGTGCCAGCAACCCGACAGTCCACGCTAACTATGGCTACACCTTC.

Only one count was recorded for this clonotype. Possible read error: a much larger clone is one base away. Written as DNA, the CDR3 is TGTGCCAGCAGTCGCCCGGGGCAGGGGGGTTACGAGCAGTACTTC. The encoded protein is CASSRPGQGGYEQYF. The V and J genes are TRBV12-3 or TRBV12-4 and TRBJ2-7, with D tentatively TRBD1 (7 bases). This CDR3 is 15 amino acids long. V shed 5 bases and J shed 4 bases, with 18 bases lying between them.

As regards this clonotype: This could be a read error, since a much larger clone is one nucleotide away. This chain uses TRBV29-1 with TRBJ2-5, with D hard to call. V was pared by 4 bases and J by 5 bases, with 14 bases between. The CDR3 contains 13 residues. Germline values: CDR1 SQVTM, CDR2 ANQGSEA. For the CDR3, the DNA is TGCAGCGTTGGGGCTAAGGTGGGGGAGACCCAGTACTTC. Protein: CSVGAKVGETQYF. Together with reference TRBV29-1 and TRBJ2-5, the CDR3 gives the full variable domain: SAVISQKPSRDICQRGTSLTIQCQVDSQVTMMFWYRQQPGQSLTLIATANQGSEATYESGFVIDKFPISRPNLTFSTLTVSNMSPEDSSIYLCSVGAKVGETQYFGPGTRLLVL.

As for this clonotype: At one end the junction does not follow the germline gene, possibly because of a read error. V usage is TRBV5-1 and J usage is TRBJ2-7, with TRBD1 matching over 9 bases. The CDR3 runs 18 residues. Germline V gives CDR1 SGHRS, CDR2 YFSETQ. CDR3 DNA sequence: TGCGCCAGCAGCCTCAAGGGAGGGACAGGGCAGTTTTACTACGGGCAGTACTTC. Its protein is CASSLKGGTGQFYYGQYF.

Regarding this clonotype: One junction end does not reproduce the germline sequence, and a read error may be involved. J is TRBJ2-5 and V is TRBV5-1; 7 bases map to TRBD1. CDR1 is SGHRS, CDR2 YFSETQ, per germline. The CDR3 extends over 17 amino acids. DNA for the CDR3: TGCGTCAGCAGCTTCTCCGGGACAGTCTTACCCCGGGTAACCCAGTACTTC. Translating gives CVSSFSGTVLPRVTQYF.

V is TRBV20-1 and J is TRBJ2-1; the match to TRBD2 covers 9 bases. The V segment lost 3 bases and the J segment 5 bases; nucleotides outside the gene matches: 14. This CDR3 has 17 residues. CDR1 is DFQATT and CDR2 is SNEGSKA in the germline V gene (reference sequence). CDR3 nucleotide sequence: TGCAGTGCTAGGAGAGGGGCGGGGGGGCTGACCCACAATGAGCAGTTCTTC. It encodes CSARRGAGGLTHNEQFF.

A note on this clonotype: Possible read error: a much larger clone is one base away. This chain's CDR3 is CASSLTSGGKEAQYF. CDR3 sequence (DNA): TGTGCCAGCAGCTTGACTAGCGGGGGGAAAGAGGCCCAGTACTTC. The J gene is TRBJ2-5, the V gene TRBV7-3; 13 nucleotides match TRBD2. The germline V gene encodes CDR1 SGHTA and CDR2 FQGTGA. The CDR3 has 15 residues.

The rearrangement links TRBV28 to TRBJ2-1, with D possibly being TRBD2 (5 bases). V was trimmed by 5 bases and J by 8 bases, leaving 10 bases between them. Germline values: CDR1 MDHEN, CDR2 SYDVKM. The CDR3 consists of 12 residues. The DNA of the CDR3 is TGTGCCAGCAGTCTCGGAGGATATGAGCAGTTCTTC. Translated: CASSLGGYEQFF.

As regards this clonotype: This may be a read error, as it is one base from a much larger clone. The chain joins TRBV5-1 to TRBJ2-3; perhaps TRBD2 as D (5 bases). The CDR3 has 14 amino acids. Germline CDR1 is SGHRS and CDR2 is YFSETQ. Trimming took off 6 bases at V and 1 base at J, with 12 bases between the two ends. The CDR3 spells CASNVDLRTDTQYF. The CDR3 DNA is TGCGCCAGCAACGTGGACTTACGCACAGATACGCAGTATTTT.

On this clonotype: A much larger clone differs by one base, so this may be a read error. The J gene is TRBJ2-7, the V gene TRBV6-1; TRBD1 is a possible D gene (5 bases). Germline V gene data show CDR1 as MNHNS and CDR2 as SASEGT. The CDR3 loop spans 13 amino acids. V was trimmed by 7 bases and J by 0 bases, leaving 10 bases between them. The CDR3 DNA reads as TGTGCCAGCAATCGACAGATCTCCTACGAGCAGTACTTC. Amino acids: CASNRQISYEQYF.

With respect to this clonotype: At one of its ends the junction is not consistent with the germline gene, which may arise from a read error. This chain connects TRBV3-1 to TRBJ2-7, with 10 positions matching TRBD2. The J call may be in error: the DNA end matches TRBJ2-5 better. This CDR3 is built from 16 residues. Germline V gene lookup returns CDR1 LGHDT and CDR2 YNNKEL (reference sequence). CDR3 nucleotides: TGTGCCGGCAGCCGAGGCCTAGCGGGAGCGCTAGAGACCCAGTACTTC. Residues: CAGSRGLAGALETQYF.

As concerns this clonotype: The conserved closing phenylalanine or tryptophan is absent in this CDR3, likely reflecting a read error. V and J are TRBV5-1 and TRBJ2-1, with 7 bases lining up with TRBD2. CDR1 is SGHRS, CDR2 YFSETQ, per germline. CDR3 length equals 15 residues. V shed 0 bases and J 2 bases; nucleotides not matched to a gene: 2. CDR3 sequence (DNA): TGCGCCAGCAGCTTGGGGGGGACTACCTACAATGAGCAGTTCGTC. Residues: CASSLGGTTYNEQFV.

This clonotype appeared a few times. The CDR3 here is CASSSVGGAFSYNEQFF. Written as DNA, the CDR3 is TGTGCCAGCAGCTCGGTGGGCGGGGCGTTCTCCTACAATGAGCAGTTCTTC. V and J are TRBV7-3 and TRBJ2-1; TRBD2 might be the D (6 bases). The CDR3 is made up of 17 amino acids. Germline CDR1 is SGHTA and CDR2 is FQGTGA. Between the trimmed V and J ends, which lost 4 bases and 0 bases, there was a span of 16 bases.

This clonotype appeared many times. This rearrangement joins TRBV29-1 to TRBJ1-2; no definite D call. The CDR3 contains 14 residues. Germline V gene sequence: CDR1 SQVTM, CDR2 ANQGSEA. V was cut by 6 bases and J by 5 bases, with 19 bases left in between. CDR3 region: CSVDETRDLYGYTF. The CDR3 DNA sequence: TGCAGCGTAGACGAGACCCGAGACCTATATGGCTACACCTTC.

The gene calls are TRBV5-1 and TRBJ2-6; D unclear. Germline loops: CDR1 SGHRS, CDR2 YFSETQ. V shed 0 bases and J shed 0 bases, with 7 bases lying between them. The CDR3 is 16 residues long. The DNA of the CDR3 is TGCGCCAGCAGCTTGGGAGGTTACTCTGGGGCCAACGTCCTGACTTTC. Translation: CASSLGGYSGANVLTF.

In this sample, this clonotype turned up many times. The J gene is TRBJ2-5, the V gene TRBV7-2; 8 bases agree with TRBD1. V was clipped by 3 bases and J by 4 bases; unmatched bases: 7. Germline V lookup: CDR1 SGHTA, CDR2 FQGNSA. The CDR3 has 15 residues. The CDR3 DNA reads as TGTGCCAGCAGCTTCGACAGGGGATCGGGAGAGACCCAGTACTTC. The encoded protein is CASSFDRGSGETQYF.

This clonotype was counted a few times. The chain employs TRBV19 and TRBJ2-5; possibly TRBD2 for D (5 bases). CDR1 is LNHDA and CDR2 is SQIVND in the germline V gene (reference sequence). Trimming pared 3 bases from V and 0 bases from J, leaving 11 bases between. The CDR3 extends over 15 amino acids. The CDR3 sequence is CASSILDGDQETQYF. CDR3 in DNA: TGTGCCAGTAGTATCCTGGACGGGGACCAAGAGACCCAGTACTTC.

This clonotype was observed a few times. The chain employs TRBV20-1 and TRBJ1-5; D is undetermined. There are 12 residues in the CDR3. Trimming shortened V by 6 bases and J by 6 bases, and 12 bases separated the two germline ends. CDR1 is DFQATT, CDR2 SNEGSKA, per germline (reference sequence). CDR3: CSATRKGQPQHF. As DNA, the CDR3 is TGCAGTGCCACCCGGAAGGGTCAGCCCCAGCATTTT.

This clonotype has more than one count but fewer than ten. This rearrangement joins TRBV5-1 to TRBJ2-1; 14 bases are a match to TRBD2. Germline CDR1 SGHRS, CDR2 YFSETQ. The length of the CDR3 is 18 residues. Trimming at V came to 3 bases and at J to 4 bases, leaving 9 bases not matched to a gene. This CDR3 reads CASSSGTSGGQGYNEQFF. The CDR3 region has the DNA TGCGCCAGCAGCTCAGGGACTAGCGGGGGCCAAGGATACAATGAGCAGTTCTTC. Drawing the rest from reference TRBV5-1 and TRBJ2-1, the complete variable domain is KAGVTQTPRYLIKTRGQQVTLSCSPISGHRSVSWYQQTPGQGLQFLFEYFSETQRNKGNFPGRFSGRQFSNSRSEMNVSTLELGDSALYLCASSSGTSGGQGYNEQFFGPGTRLTVL.

The gene calls are TRBV2 and TRBJ2-1; TRBD2 agrees at 9 bases. Germline-derived CDR1 and CDR2 are SNHLY and FYNNEI. The CDR3 runs 13 residues. The trim removed 5 bases at V and 10 bases at J, leaving 6 bases unmatched. The CDR3 region is CASSLTSGSEQFF. As DNA, the CDR3 is TGTGCCAGCAGTCTGACTAGCGGATCCGAGCAGTTCTTC.

Regarding this clonotype: This may stem from a read error, because a much larger clone lies one nucleotide away. The CDR3 sequence is CGAGGTSGSTDTQYF. The DNA for the CDR3 is TGCGGCGCCGGTGGGACTAGCGGATCCACAGATACGCAGTATTTT. This sequence joins TRBV29-1 and TRBJ2-3, with TRBD2 matching 11 bases. The V gene's germline CDR1 is SQVTM and CDR2 ANQGSEA. There are 15 residues in the CDR3.

The chain uses TRBV20-1 and TRBJ2-3; 8 bases are shared with TRBD2. Trimming cost V 6 bases and J 1 base; bases outside gene matches: 12. Germline CDR1 DFQATT, CDR2 SNEGSKA (reference sequence). CDR3 length: 16 amino acids. The CDR3 coding sequence is TGCAGTGCCGATGACGGGGGGGACTCTGGCACAGATACGCAGTATTTT. Amino acid sequence: CSADDGGDSGTDTQYF.

This clonotype was seen a few times. The gene calls are TRBV3-1 and TRBJ1-2, with D perhaps matching TRBD1 (6 bases). The CDR3 length is 16 residues. Looked up from germline, CDR1 is LGHDT and CDR2 is YNNKEL (reference sequence). V was shortened by 0 bases and J by 7 bases, with 18 bases between the two germline ends. The CDR3, as DNA: TGTGCCAGCAGCCAAGACTGGACAGATGGGGAGAGTGGCTACACCTTC. Translation: CASSQDWTDGESGYTF. Filled out from reference TRBV3-1 and TRBJ1-2, the complete variable domain reads DTAVSQTPKYLVTQMGNDKSIKCEQNLGHDTMYWYKQDSKKFLKIMFSYNNKELIINETVPNRFSPKSPDKAHLNLHINSLELGDSAVYFCASSQDWTDGESGYTFGSGTRLTVV.

This clonotype was observed many times. J is TRBJ2-7 and V is TRBV28; D not certain. The CDR3 covers 15 residues. V was trimmed by 1 base and J by 9 bases, leaving 19 bases between them. CDR1 and CDR2 (germline): MDHEN, SYDVKM. Here the CDR3 reads CASSLSTAFHSGQYF. For the CDR3, the DNA is TGTGCCAGCAGTTTATCAACAGCCTTCCATTCAGGGCAGTACTTC.